The 30 T cell receptor beta chains reported below all come from one sample, sequenced in a study of graft-versus-host responses after intestinal transplantation. Here immunoSEQ multiplex PCR was the method, and the copy in TCRdb shows in-frame clones only, minus some. This table has 40,000 or so clones, 75% to 90% appearing once. The sequencing used PBMCs, collected roughly 34 months after transplant. Receptors were obtained from a human patient who received an intestinal transplant, so some T cells may come from the graft donor.

V usage is TRBV21-1 and J usage is TRBJ2-2; the table's D call, TRBD2, was not checked against the DNA. TRBV21-1 is a pseudogene locus. This CDR3 has 15 residues. CDR3 nucleotides: TGTGCCAGCAGCAAAGGCGGCTTGGACACCGGGGAGCTGTTTTTT. Its protein is CASSKGGLDTGELFF.

V and J are TRBV6-6 and TRBJ2-3; D gene unclear. From germline, CDR1 is MNHNY and CDR2 SVGAGI (reference sequence). Deletions cut 5 bases from V and 0 bases from J, with 9 bases between. The CDR3 covers 14 residues. The CDR3 DNA is TGTGCCAGCAGTGTACAGCGTAGCACAGATACGCAGTATTTT. It is translated as CASSVQRSTDTQYF.

This chain uses TRBV9 with TRBJ1-3; the D gene is possibly TRBD1 (5 bases). Germline values: CDR1 SGDLS, CDR2 YYNGEE. V was clipped by 0 bases and J by 4 bases, with 5 bases between them. The CDR3 has 13 residues. CDR3: CASSVGQGNTIYF. CDR3 nucleotide sequence: TGTGCCAGCAGCGTAGGACAGGGAAACACCATATATTTT. Complete variable domain (other parts from reference TRBV9 and TRBJ1-3): DSGVTQTPKHLITATGQRVTLRCSPRSGDLSVYWYQQSLDQGLQFLIQYYNGEERAKGNILERFSAQQFPDLHSELNLSSLELGDSALYFCASSVGQGNTIYFGEGSWLTVV.

This clone was counted a single time. The rearrangement links TRBV25-1 to TRBJ2-2; D is unclear. This CDR3 comprises 15 residues. CDR1 MGHDK and CDR2 SYGVNS come from the germline V gene. V lost 2 bases, J lost 1 base, and 8 bases lay in between. CDR3 sequence: CASSEVAVNTGELFF. The CDR3 DNA follows: TGTGCCAGCAGTGAAGTGGCAGTGAACACCGGGGAGCTGTTTTTT. The full variable domain, its missing parts supplied by reference TRBV25-1 and TRBJ2-2, is EADIYQTPRYLVIGTGKKITLECSQTMGHDKMYWYQQDPGMELHLIHYSYGVNSTEKGDLSSESTVSRIRTEHFPLTLESARPSHTSQYLCASSEVAVNTGELFFGEGSRLTVL.

This chain connects TRBV2 to TRBJ2-2; 10 nucleotides agree with TRBD2. Trimming cost V 6 bases and J 0 bases; bases outside gene matches: 7. The CDR3 runs 17 residues. Germline loops: CDR1 SNHLY, CDR2 FYNNEI. The CDR3 nucleotides read TGTGCCAGCAGGGCCCTAGCGGGAGCCTCGAACACCGGGGAGCTGTTTTTT. Its protein product is CASRALAGASNTGELFF.

The V gene is TRBV6-6, the J gene TRBJ1-1; D remains ambiguous. This CDR3 is 15 amino acids long. Per the germline V gene, CDR1 is MNHNY and CDR2 is SVGAGI (reference sequence). The ends were cut back, 5 bases at V and 2 bases at J, with 15 bases in the middle. CDR3 coding DNA: TGTGCCAGCAGTCGAGGACTGATGAAAAACACTGAAGCTTTCTTT. This codes for CASSRGLMKNTEAFF.

This clone occurred once. The rearrangement uses TRBV28 and TRBJ1-1; no firm D call. The V gene's germline CDR1 is MDHEN and CDR2 SYDVKM. Trimming removed 5 bases at V and 3 bases at J, with 16 bases between. The CDR3 is 15 amino acids. The CDR3 sequence: CASSAPAWEDTEAFF. In DNA form, the CDR3 reads TGTGCCAGCAGTGCCCCGGCCTGGGAGGACACTGAAGCTTTCTTT. Full variable domain (missing parts from reference TRBV28 and TRBJ1-1): DVKVTQSSRYLVKRTGEKVFLECVQDMDHENMFWYRQDPGLGLRLIYFSYDVKMKEKGDIPEGYSVSREKKERFSLILESASTNQTSMYLCASSAPAWEDTEAFFGQGTRLTVV.

The V gene is TRBV4-1, the J gene TRBJ2-3; D may be TRBD1 (5 bases). The CDR3 is 15 residues long. V shed 3 bases and J shed 6 bases, with 16 bases lying between them. Germline lookup yields CDR1 MGHRA and CDR2 YSYEKL. CDR3 nucleotides: TGCGCCAGCAGCCAGGGGCAGGGTCGTACTGATACGCAGTATTTT. Encoded protein: CASSQGQGRTDTQYF.

V gene TRBV10-3 combines with J gene TRBJ2-1, with TRBD1 as a possible D gene (5 bases). V was cut by 0 bases and J by 2 bases, with 8 bases left in between. The CDR3 spans 15 residues. The germline V gene has CDR1 ENHRY and CDR2 SYGVKD. This CDR3 is CAISESDSPYNEQFF. The CDR3 DNA reads TGTGCCATCAGTGAGTCCGACAGCCCCTACAATGAGCAGTTCTTC.

The chain employs TRBV6-5 and TRBJ2-7; perhaps TRBD1 as D (6 bases). The CDR3 loop spans 13 amino acids. Per the germline V gene, CDR1 is MNHEY and CDR2 is SVGAGI. V was clipped by 8 bases and J by 6 bases, with 17 bases between them. In DNA, the CDR3 is TGTGCCAGCCGACCGGGACACAGTGGCGAGCAGTACTTC. This codes for CASRPGHSGEQYF.

The V and J genes are TRBV2 and TRBJ2-5; 12 bases match TRBD2. The DNA end is more similar to TRBJ2-7, so the J call may be wrong. CDR3 length: 16 amino acids. Germline CDR1 is SNHLY and CDR2 is FYNNEI. The CDR3 DNA reads as TGTGCCAGCTCCTACTCTCTAGCGGGAGGGTTCAACGAGCAGTACTTC. Translating gives CASSYSLAGGFNEQYF.

The genes are TRBV4-2 and TRBJ2-1, with TRBD2 matching over 11 bases. The CDR3 sequence is 15 residues long. In germline, CDR1 is LGHNA, CDR2 YNFKEQ. The V and J ends lost 4 bases and 8 bases, in that order; junction bases with no gene match: 7. The CDR3 bases are TGTGCCAGCAGCCCCGCTAGCGGGGGGTTTGATGAGCAGTTCTTC. It encodes CASSPASGGFDEQFF.

The V call is TRBV7-9, the J call TRBJ2-7, with D hard to call. Germline values: CDR1 SEHNR, CDR2 FQNEAQ (reference sequence). The germline V and J ends were trimmed by 5 bases and 2 bases, with 19 bases remaining between them. The CDR3 sequence is 16 residues long. The chain's CDR3 is CASSPTSGSFTYEQYF. CDR3 in DNA: TGTGCCAGCAGCCCTACGTCTGGGTCGTTCACCTACGAGCAGTACTTC.

The V and J genes are TRBV7-9 and TRBJ2-5; D is perhaps TRBD2 (7 bases). The end of the DNA fits TRBJ2-7 better, so the J call may be wrong. The germline V gene has CDR1 SEHNR and CDR2 FQNEAQ (reference sequence). The CDR3 spans 15 residues. The CDR3 DNA follows: TGTGCCAGCAGCCCACGGGGGGCAGGGGCCTACGAGCAGTACTTC. Translating gives CASSPRGAGAYEQYF.

This chain uses TRBV6-1 with TRBJ1-6, with a weak D call TRBD1 (5 bases). This CDR3 contains 14 residues. Per the germline V gene, CDR1 is MNHNS and CDR2 is SASEGT. V lost 8 bases, J lost 5 bases, and 13 bases lay in between. CDR3 sequence (DNA): TGTGCCAGCGACCAGGGTCCGGATAATTCACCCCTCCACTTT. It yields the protein CASDQGPDNSPLHF.

The DNA for the CDR3 is TGTGCCAGCAGTTACTCATGGTCCCAGCCCCAGCATTTT. This sequence encodes CASSYSWSQPQHF. V usage is TRBV6-6 and J usage is TRBJ1-5; D gene uncertain. CDR3 length equals 13 residues. Trimming took 0 bases from V and 7 from J, leaving 7 bases between them. From germline, CDR1 is MNHNY and CDR2 SVGAGI (reference sequence).

This clone has a single count. The chain has TRBV5-1 and TRBJ2-7; D may be TRBD1 (7 bases). Trimming shortened V by 2 bases and J by 5 bases, and 20 bases separated the two germline ends. Germline CDR1 reads SGHRS; CDR2 reads YFSETQ. CDR3 length: 16 amino acids. CDR3: CASSFGYWRGQHEQYF. CDR3 nucleotides: TGCGCCAGCAGCTTTGGCTATTGGAGGGGGCAACACGAGCAGTACTTC.

The chain combines TRBV5-1 with TRBJ1-1; D unresolved. In germline, CDR1 is SGHRS, CDR2 YFSETQ. The CDR3 has 13 residues. V was pared by 1 base and J by 1 base, with 5 bases between. CDR3 coding DNA: TGCGCCAGCAGCTTGAACAGGAACACTGAAGCTTTCTTT. Its translation: CASSLNRNTEAFF.

This clone was counted only a few times. J is TRBJ2-2 and V is TRBV6-1; 12 bases map to TRBD1. CDR3 length equals 15 residues. The germline CDR1 and CDR2 sequences are MNHNS and SASEGT. Unmatched junction bases numbered 2, after V lost 3 bases and J lost 6 bases. The CDR3 DNA sequence: TGTGCCAGCAGTGAGGGACAGGGGGCGGCCGGGGAGCTGTTTTTT. Its translation is CASSEGQGAAGELFF.

The chain combines TRBV11-2 with TRBJ2-7; the D gene is possibly TRBD2 (5 bases). CDR3 size: 13 residues. The germline V gene encodes CDR1 SGHAT and CDR2 FQNNGV. V lost 5 bases and J 4 bases, leaving 12 bases between the germline ends. The CDR3 is CASSPPAGYEQYF. CDR3 nucleotides: TGTGCCAGCAGCCCCCCGGCGGGTTACGAGCAGTACTTC.

This chain connects TRBV2 to TRBJ2-3; 10 positions agree with TRBD2. Germline-derived CDR1 and CDR2 are SNHLY and FYNNEI. This CDR3 has 16 amino acids. The ends lost 1 base at V and 6 bases at J; junction bases unmatched: 7. CDR3 sequence reads: CASSEGKLAGRDTQYF. The CDR3 coding sequence is TGTGCCAGCAGTGAAGGGAAACTAGCGGGGCGGGATACGCAGTATTTT.

CDR3 in DNA: TGTGCCAGCAGCTTGGGGCCGCCCCCCCCGAACACTGAAGCTTTCTTT. Translating gives CASSLGPPPPNTEAFF. This chain links TRBV7-9 with TRBJ1-1; D might be TRBD1 (5 bases). The CDR3 loop spans 16 amino acids. Germline assignment: CDR1 SEHNR and CDR2 FQNEAQ (reference sequence). V was trimmed by 3 bases and J by 1 base, leaving 15 bases between them.

This clone was picked up one time. The V call is TRBV7-9, the J call TRBJ1-6; D is unclear. This CDR3 is built from 11 residues. CDR1 is SEHNR, CDR2 FQNEAQ, per germline (reference sequence). Trimming cost V 1 base and J 8 bases, with 0 bases left between them. The chain's CDR3 is CASSLDSPLHF. In nucleotides, the CDR3 is TGTGCCAGCAGCTTAGATTCACCCCTCCACTTT. The complete variable domain, with remaining parts taken from reference TRBV7-9 and TRBJ1-6, reads DTGVSQNPRHKITKRGQNVTFRCDPISEHNRLYWYRQTLGQGPEFLTYFQNEAQLEKSRLLSDRFSAERPKGSFSTLEIQRTEQGDSAMYLCASSLDSPLHFGNGTRLTVT.

The rearrangement uses TRBV9 and TRBJ2-3; 7 bases are a match to TRBD2. This CDR3 spans 15 amino acids. Germline V CDR1 and CDR2: SGDLS, YYNGEE. Trimming removed 0 bases from V and 6 bases from J; junction bases left unmatched: 7. The CDR3, as DNA: TGTGCCAGCAGCGTAGCGGCGGGAGTGGGGGATACGCAGTATTTT. Translated: CASSVAAGVGDTQYF.

This clone ranks as medium-sized. This chain's CDR3 is CASSSQGSGNTIYF. The CDR3 DNA follows: TGTGCCAGTTCTTCCCAGGGCTCTGGAAACACCATATATTTT. The V gene is TRBV18, the J gene TRBJ1-3; the D gene is possibly TRBD1 (5 bases). The germline V gene has CDR1 KGHSH and CDR2 LQKENI. The CDR3 totals 14 residues. The V and J ends lost 9 bases and 0 bases respectively, with 12 bases between them.

The chain employs TRBV7-8 and TRBJ1-2; D is possibly TRBD1 (5 bases). Germline V CDR1 and CDR2: SGHVS, FQNEAQ. V was clipped by 1 base and J by 1 base, with 16 bases between them. This CDR3 is 17 amino acids long. The CDR3 DNA reads TGTGCCAGCAGCTTAGTGGTCGGGGGAGGGGATAACTATGGCTACACCTTC. It is translated as CASSLVVGGGDNYGYTF. Together with reference TRBV7-8 and TRBJ1-2, the CDR3 gives the full variable domain: GAGVSQSPRYKVAKRGQDVALRCDPISGHVSLFWYQQALGQGPEFLTYFQNEAQLDKSGLPSDRFFAERPEGSVSTLKIQRTQQEDSAVYLCASSLVVGGGDNYGYTFGSGTRLTVV.

This clone has only a few counts. This sequence joins TRBV7-8 and TRBJ2-3; the match to TRBD2 covers 8 bases. The length of the CDR3 is 18 residues. The trim removed 5 bases at V and 0 bases at J, leaving 13 bases unmatched. Germline loops: CDR1 SGHVS, CDR2 FQNEAQ. For the CDR3, the DNA is TGTGCCAGCAGCCCACACCCCCAGCGGGAGCTAAGCACAGATACGCAGTATTTT. It codes for CASSPHPQRELSTDTQYF.

This clone has just a few counts. This chain joins TRBV28 and TRBJ2-5, with D possibly matching TRBD2 (6 bases). Germline V gene sequence: CDR1 MDHEN, CDR2 SYDVKM. The CDR3 loop spans 15 amino acids. Trimming took off 2 bases at V and 5 bases at J, with 15 bases between the two ends. CDR3 nucleotide sequence: TGTGCCAGCAGTTTAGAGTCTCGGGAGACGGAGACCCAGTACTTC. It codes for CASSLESRETETQYF.

This clone has a handful of counts. The genes are TRBV6-1 and TRBJ1-5, with D possibly being TRBD1 (5 bases). CDR3 length: 15 residues. Per germline, CDR1 MNHNS and CDR2 SASEGT. V lost 4 bases and J lost 6, with 16 bases in between. The CDR3 protein is CASSGSGSGSQPQHF. The CDR3 nucleotides read TGTGCCAGCAGTGGGTCAGGGTCTGGGAGTCAGCCCCAGCATTTT.

There are a few counts of this clone. The chain uses TRBV7-9 and TRBJ1-4; 8 positions agree with TRBD1. Per the germline V gene, CDR1 is SEHNR and CDR2 is FQNEAQ (reference sequence). This CDR3 is built from 16 residues. Trimming took 0 bases from V and 7 from J; bases not matched to a gene: 7. CDR3 DNA sequence: TGTGCCAGCAGCTTAGCGCTGGGACAGGTCGGTGAAAAACTGTTTTTT. This translates into CASSLALGQVGEKLFF.